This T cell receptor (beta chain) was sequenced during a study of T cells after posttransplantation cyclophosphamide. Germline CDR1 reads ENHRY; CDR2 reads SYGVKD. This CDR3 is 15 amino acids long. V was shortened by 2 bases and J by 2 bases, with 10 bases between the two germline ends. The naive gate required viable CD3+CD4+ or CD3+CD8+ cells with CCR7+CD45RA+CD45RO-CD95-CD27+CD28+ phenotype. To note about this clone: Its antigen is not known.

The study's findings and limits: Later post-transplant blood repertoires were often dominated by donor CD8+ memory clones. Blood and skin or GI T cell repertoires showed limited TRB overlap.

Sequencing was performed with immunoSEQ multiplex PCR; in TCRdb, only in-frame clones are kept and a portion is missing. Here the sample spans approximately 30,000 clones, 75% to 95% being singletons. The sequencing input was naive CD4+ T cells sorted from PBMCs. V and J are TRBV10-3 and TRBJ1-5; perhaps TRBD1 as D (5 bases). The TCR comes from a woman aged 60 to 75 in good health, CMV-negative, and a related stem cell transplant donor. CDR3 sequence (DNA): TGTGCCATCAGTGAGGGGGGGGGTGGCAATCAGCCCCAGCATTTT. Its translation is CAISEGGGGNQPQHF.